This TCR beta chain was documented in a study of STAT5B mutations in CD4+ large granular lymphocyte leukemia. Broader study findings: No patients shared main leukemic clonotypes, though around 25% appeared at low frequency elsewhere. Without putative leukemic clones, patient CD4-sorted repertoires remained more clonal than healthy CD4+ repertoires. Top patient clones used TRBV06 genes more often: 8/27 versus 2/35 in controls.

In regard to this clone: The antigen remains undetermined.

Per the study methods: Productive clonotypes were detectable down to 2.59 x 10-5 frequency. TCRdb's copy holds only in-frame clones and misses some; the assay was immunoSEQ multiplex PCR. That table is the source of V, J and clone size, and D and trimming were worked out from the DNA. The sample holds approximately 32,000 clones; about 70% are singletons and the top ten take less than 2.5%. The germline V gene has CDR1 SGHTA and CDR2 FQGTGA. Trimming shortened V by 4 bases and J by 1 base, and 7 bases separated the two germline ends. This CDR3 has 13 amino acids. This receptor was obtained from a human donor in good health. The sample consisted of CD4+ T cells from blood buffy coats. The chain is built from TRBV7-3 and TRBJ1-1; D may be TRBD1 (5 bases). The CDR3 sequence: CASSSGQNTEAFF. As DNA, the CDR3 is TGTGCCAGCAGCTCCGGACAGAACACTGAAGCTTTCTTT.